This T cell receptor beta chain was identified in a study of technical replicates of blood from four donors (dated by TCRdb to 2016 to 2017). The library was built by means of the immunoSEQ multiplex PCR assay. TCRdb holds this immuneACCESS table with in-frame rearrangements only. Some clones are missing; in checked studies, unresolved V genes explain under half, and the rest has no known cause. The sample table shows 75,000 to 100,000 clones, and about 95% are seen once. The ten largest clones add up to less than 0.4% of the sample. Points on this clone: This receptor's antigen is unknown. Per-nucleotide qualities are absent, and no much larger clonotype sits a single base away.

Per the germline V gene (reference sequence), GTSNPN is the CDR1 and SVGIG is the CDR2. Including cysteine and phenylalanine, the CDR3 has 12 amino acids. Only CDR3 DNA is held: 36 bases, read in frame from base 1. Trimming costs V 1 base and J 7 bases, and their ends lie 7 bases apart. Rearrangement joined TRBV30 to TRBJ1-4; the D gene lacks a confident call. The material sequenced was T cells isolated from PBMCs. This TCR was sampled from a human donor in good health. The DNA sequence follows: TGTGCCTGGAGTGGTATATCTGAAAAACTGTTTTTT. It specifies CAWSGISEKLFF.